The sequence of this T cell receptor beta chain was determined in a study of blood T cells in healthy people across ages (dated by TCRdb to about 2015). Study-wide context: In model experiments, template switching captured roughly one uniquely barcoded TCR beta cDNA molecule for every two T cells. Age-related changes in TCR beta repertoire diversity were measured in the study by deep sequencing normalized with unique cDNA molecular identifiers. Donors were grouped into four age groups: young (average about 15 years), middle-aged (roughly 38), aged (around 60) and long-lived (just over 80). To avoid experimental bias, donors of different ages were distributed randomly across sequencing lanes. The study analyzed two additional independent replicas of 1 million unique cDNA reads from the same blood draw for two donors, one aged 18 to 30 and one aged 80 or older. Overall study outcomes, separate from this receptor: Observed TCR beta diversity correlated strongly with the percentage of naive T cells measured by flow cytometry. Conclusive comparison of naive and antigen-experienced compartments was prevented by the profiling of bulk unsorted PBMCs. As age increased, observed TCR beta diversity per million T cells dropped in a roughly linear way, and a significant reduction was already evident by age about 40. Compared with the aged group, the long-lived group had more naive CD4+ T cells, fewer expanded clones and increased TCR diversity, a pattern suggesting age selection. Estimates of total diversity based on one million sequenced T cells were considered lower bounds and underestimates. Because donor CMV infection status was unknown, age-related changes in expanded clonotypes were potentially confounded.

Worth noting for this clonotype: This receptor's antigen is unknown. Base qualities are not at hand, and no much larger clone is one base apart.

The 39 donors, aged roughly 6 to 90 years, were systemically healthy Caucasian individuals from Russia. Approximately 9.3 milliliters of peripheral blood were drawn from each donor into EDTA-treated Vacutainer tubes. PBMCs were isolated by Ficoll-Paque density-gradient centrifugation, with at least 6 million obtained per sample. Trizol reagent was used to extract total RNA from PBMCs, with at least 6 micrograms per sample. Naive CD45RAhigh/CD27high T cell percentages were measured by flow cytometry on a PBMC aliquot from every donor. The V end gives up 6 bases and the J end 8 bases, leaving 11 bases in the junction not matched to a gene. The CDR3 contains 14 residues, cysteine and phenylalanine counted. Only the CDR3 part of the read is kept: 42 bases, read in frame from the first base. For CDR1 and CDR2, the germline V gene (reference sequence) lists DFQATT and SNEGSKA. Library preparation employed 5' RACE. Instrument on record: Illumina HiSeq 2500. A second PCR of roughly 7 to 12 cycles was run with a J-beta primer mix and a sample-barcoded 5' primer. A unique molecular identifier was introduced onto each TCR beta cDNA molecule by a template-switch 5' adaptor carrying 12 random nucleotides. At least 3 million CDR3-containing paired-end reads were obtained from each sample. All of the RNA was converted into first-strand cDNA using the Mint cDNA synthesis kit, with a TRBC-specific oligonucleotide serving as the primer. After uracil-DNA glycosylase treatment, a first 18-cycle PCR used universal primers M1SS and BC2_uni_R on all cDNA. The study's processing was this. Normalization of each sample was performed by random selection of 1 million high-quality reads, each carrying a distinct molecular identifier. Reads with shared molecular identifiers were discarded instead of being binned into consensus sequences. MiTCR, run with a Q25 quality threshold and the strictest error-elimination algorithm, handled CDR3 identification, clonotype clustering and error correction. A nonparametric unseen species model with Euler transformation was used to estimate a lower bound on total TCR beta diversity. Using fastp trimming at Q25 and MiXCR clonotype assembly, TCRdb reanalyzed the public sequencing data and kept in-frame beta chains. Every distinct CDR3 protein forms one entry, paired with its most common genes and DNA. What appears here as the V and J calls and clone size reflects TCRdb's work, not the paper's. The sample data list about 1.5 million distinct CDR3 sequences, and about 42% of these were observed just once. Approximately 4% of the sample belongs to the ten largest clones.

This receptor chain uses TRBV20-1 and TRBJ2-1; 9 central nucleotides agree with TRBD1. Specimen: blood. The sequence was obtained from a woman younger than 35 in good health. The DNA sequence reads TGCAGTGCCCCGAGGGGGACAGGGCCCGATGAGCAGTTCTTC. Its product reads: CSAPRGTGPDEQFF.